This T cell receptor (beta chain) was sequenced during a study of OX40 agonist ivuxolimab in advanced cancers. Study-wide context: At doses from 0.01 to 10 mg/kg, patients were given intravenous ivuxolimab every 2 weeks.

The protocol was immunoSEQ multiplex PCR, while the TCRdb copy is restricted to in-frame clones and leaves out a portion. Among about 100,000 clones, roughly 90% were seen once, and the ten largest hold 0.7% to 0.9%. Study-level findings and limits: Circulating CD4+ and CD8+ T cells showed clonal expansion by week 6 at 0.1 to 3.0 mg/kg.

Of note for this clone: As yet, its antigen is unknown.

This receptor was taken from an adult with an advanced solid tumor such as melanoma, head and neck, liver or kidney cancer. The source was CD4+ or CD8+ T cells sorted from blood, collected in a trial of the OX40 agonist ivuxolimab.

The CDR3 loop is CAWSSQQGYGYTF. DNA of the CDR3: TGTGCCTGGAGTAGCCAACAGGGTTATGGCTACACCTTC. The chain combines TRBV30 with TRBJ1-2; tentatively, D is TRBD1 (6 bases). Trimming cost V 2 bases and J 5 bases, with 12 bases left between them. Per germline, CDR1 GTSNPN and CDR2 SVGIG (reference sequence). The CDR3 sequence is 13 residues long. Supplemented by reference TRBV30 and TRBJ1-2, the full variable domain reads SQTIHQWPATLVQPVGSPLSLECTVEGTSNPNLYWYRQAAGRGLQLLFYSVGIGQISSEVPQNLSASRPQDRQFILSSKKLLLSDSGFYLCAWSSQQGYGYTFGSGTRLTVV.